The 25 T cell receptor beta chains presented below share a single source sample, sequenced in a study of T cell repertoires in cytomegalovirus infection. The antigens of these receptors remain unknown. MiXCR, applied by TCRdb to the reads, yields one record per CDR3 protein. The sample holds hundreds of thousands of distinct CDR3 sequences, 30% to 35% seen once. The sequences come from cultured CD8+ T cells from PBMCs, collected from culture after CMV antigen stimulation. These receptors were obtained from a human donor in good health (CMV status not recorded). Some clones in this sample may be carry-over from other donors' samples.

This clonotype has just a few counts. The CDR3: CASSGQGVRAEQYF. The CDR3 DNA follows: TGTGCCAGCAGCGGGCAGGGAGTAAGGGCCGAGCAGTACTTC. The chain has TRBV7-9 and TRBJ2-7; perhaps D is TRBD1 or TRBD2 (5 bases each). This CDR3 has 14 residues. With 5 bases removed from V and 6 bases from J, the gap between germline ends came to 17 bases. Germline CDR1 reads SEHNR; CDR2 reads FQNEAQ (reference sequence). Supplemented by reference TRBV7-9 and TRBJ2-7, the full variable domain reads DTGVSQNPRHKITKRGQNVTFRCDPISEHNRLYWYRQTLGQGPEFLTYFQNEAQLEKSRLLSDRFSAERPKGSFSTLEIQRTEQGDSAMYLCASSGQGVRAEQYFGPGTRLTVT.

The CDR3 here is CASSSGTSVKNIQYF. The CDR3 nucleotides read TGTGCCAGCAGCTCCGGGACTAGCGTCAAAAACATTCAGTACTTC. The chain is built from TRBV7-9 and TRBJ2-4; 10 nucleotides line up with TRBD2. The CDR3 contains 15 residues. After removal of 4 bases from V and 3 bases from J, the junction contained 3 bases not matched to a gene. Germline V gene data show CDR1 as SEHNR and CDR2 as FQNEAQ (reference sequence).

The V gene is TRBV7-9, the J gene TRBJ2-5, with TRBD2 matching over 7 bases. Per germline, CDR1 SEHNR and CDR2 FQNEAQ (reference sequence). V gave up 5 bases and J gave up 5 bases; unmatched junction bases: 5. The CDR3 runs to 13 residues. The CDR3 DNA follows: TGTGCCAGCAGCGGGGGGGGAACGGAGACCCAGTACTTC. Its protein is CASSGGGTETQYF.

The chain carries TRBV28 and TRBJ2-7, with D unclear. The ends were cut back, 6 bases at V and 2 bases at J, with 11 bases in the middle. The CDR3 loop spans 13 amino acids. The germline V gene encodes CDR1 MDHEN and CDR2 SYDVKM. The CDR3 nucleotides read TGTGCCAGCAGCCCGTCCGAGACCTACGAGCAGTACGTC. Translated, it gives CASSPSETYEQYV.

This chain connects TRBV15 to TRBJ1-1, with D maybe TRBD1 (5 bases). Germline CDR1 is LNHNV and CDR2 is YYDKDF (reference sequence). The V end lost 0 bases, the J end lost 4 bases, and 12 bases lay between the germline ends. This CDR3 has 15 amino acids. The DNA for the CDR3 is TGTGCCACCAGCAGAGACAGGGCGAGTGGCACTGAAGCTTTCTTT. Protein: CATSRDRASGTEAFF. Combining the CDR3 with reference TRBV15 and TRBJ1-1 gives the whole variable domain DAMVIQNPRYQVTQFGKPVTLSCSQTLNHNVMYWYQQKSSQAPKLLFHYYDKDFNNEADTPDNFQSRRPNTSFCFLDIRSPGLGDTAMYLCATSRDRASGTEAFFGQGTRLTVV.

This clonotype was counted between two and nine times. The chain joins TRBV27 to TRBJ1-6; no clear D gene. This CDR3 is built from 13 residues. The V gene's germline CDR1 is MNHEY and CDR2 SMNVEV (reference sequence). Trimming left V 5 bases short and J 9 bases short, with 11 bases between. The CDR3 DNA sequence: TGTGCCAGCAGTAGCAACCCCTCTTCACCCCTCCACTTT. This codes for CASSSNPSSPLHF.

The chain combines TRBV5-5 with TRBJ1-6; 7 nucleotides agree with TRBD1. Germline V CDR1 and CDR2: SGHKS, YYEKEE (reference sequence). The CDR3 sequence is 15 residues long. V gave up 4 bases and J gave up 8 bases; unmatched junction bases: 9. CDR3: CASSDSRDRYSPLHF. The CDR3 bases are TGTGCCAGCAGCGACTCCCGGGACAGATATTCACCCCTCCACTTT.

The chain employs TRBV7-2 and TRBJ1-2, with D possibly TRBD1 on 5 matching bases. In germline, CDR1 is SGHTA, CDR2 FQGNSA. The CDR3 has 15 amino acids. Trimming pared 5 bases from V and 0 bases from J, leaving 13 bases between. The CDR3 spells CASSKRQPTNYGYTF. CDR3 DNA sequence: TGTGCCAGCAGCAAGAGACAGCCCACTAACTATGGCTACACCTTC.

This clonotype has just a few counts. V is TRBV28 and J is TRBJ2-1; 9 bases map to TRBD1. Germline CDR1 and CDR2: MDHEN and SYDVKM. The CDR3 is made up of 15 amino acids. The junction had 9 bases not matched to a gene; V was cut back by 6 bases and J by 6 bases. CDR3 nucleotides: TGTGCCAGCAGCCCCCCGGGACAGGGAATCAATGAGCAGTTCTTC. Its translation is CASSPPGQGINEQFF.

This clonotype was seen only a few times. The rearrangement links TRBV28 to TRBJ1-1, with 8 bases matching TRBD1. From germline, CDR1 is MDHEN and CDR2 SYDVKM. V shed 6 bases and J 0 bases; nucleotides not matched to a gene: 9. The CDR3 has 16 amino acids. The CDR3 DNA reads as TGTGCCAGCAGCCAAAGACAGGGGACTTTGAACACTGAAGCTTTCTTT. The encoded protein is CASSQRQGTLNTEAFF.

Comment on this clonotype: A much larger clonotype is one base distant, so this may be a read error. The V and J genes are TRBV7-7 and TRBJ2-3; a weak D match, TRBD2 (6 bases). The CDR3 runs 16 residues. Germline loops: CDR1 SSHAT, CDR2 FNYEAQ (reference sequence). The CDR3 nucleotides read TGTACTAGCAGCCCTAGGGCCGCCGATATTACAGATACGCAGTATTTT. This translates into CTSSPRAADITDTQYF.

The sample holds a few counts of this clonotype. The V call is TRBV28, the J call TRBJ1-1, with D unclear. There are 11 residues in the CDR3. Germline V gives CDR1 MDHEN, CDR2 SYDVKM. The ends were cut back, 6 bases at V and 4 bases at J, with 6 bases in the middle. The CDR3 nucleotides are TGTGCCAGCAGCCCTCTCACTGAAGCTTTCTTT. This gives the protein CASSPLTEAFF.

This chain joins TRBV7-9 and TRBJ1-2; 8 bases match TRBD1. Unmatched junction bases numbered 13, after V lost 5 bases and J lost 2 bases. The CDR3 is made up of 17 amino acids. Germline CDR1 and CDR2: SEHNR and FQNEAQ (reference sequence). CDR3 DNA: TGTGCCAGCAGCGAAACAGGGGGGCCGGGCGGAAACTATGGCTACACCTTC. It is translated as CASSETGGPGGNYGYTF.

This clonotype was counted only a few times. This chain uses TRBV4-2 with TRBJ1-5; weak D call: TRBD1 (6 bases). Germline CDR1 and CDR2: LGHNA and YNFKEQ. This CDR3 comprises 19 residues. Trimming took 2 bases from V and 0 from J, leaving 20 bases between them. In DNA, the CDR3 is TGTGCCAGCAGCCAAAGATGGGGGCCTCGAAAGGATAGCAATCAGCCCCAGCATTTT. It translates to CASSQRWGPRKDSNQPQHF.

V gene TRBV7-9 combines with J gene TRBJ1-1, with D tentatively TRBD1 (6 bases). The CDR3 loop spans 15 amino acids. V lost 5 bases to trimming and J lost 2 bases, with 15 bases between them. Looked up from germline, CDR1 is SEHNR and CDR2 is FQNEAQ (reference sequence). The DNA for the CDR3 is TGTGCCAGCAGCGACCGGGACAAGGCAAACACTGAAGCTTTCTTT. This gives the protein CASSDRDKANTEAFF.

Details on this clonotype: A read error is possible here, since a much larger clone lies one base away. The gene calls are TRBV6-6 and TRBJ2-1; 11 positions agree with TRBD1. The CDR3 runs to 15 residues. Germline CDR1 is MNHNY and CDR2 is SVGAGI (reference sequence). CDR3 nucleotide sequence: TGTGCCGGCAGTTCGGGACAGGGGGTATACAATGAGCAGTTCTTC. Amino acid sequence: CAGSSGQGVYNEQFF.

This clonotype showed up just once. The chain carries TRBV11-3 and TRBJ2-1, with D tentatively TRBD1 (7 bases). Germline lookup yields CDR1 SGHNT and CDR2 YENEEA. Trimming stripped 0 bases from V and 7 bases from J, with 22 bases between. The CDR3 extends over 18 amino acids. The CDR3 sequence: CASSLEGGGRQGRNEQFF. CDR3 nucleotides: TGTGCCAGCAGCTTAGAAGGGGGAGGCAGACAGGGCCGGAATGAGCAGTTCTTC. Drawing the rest from reference TRBV11-3 and TRBJ2-1, the complete variable domain is EAGVVQSPRYKIIEKKQPVAFWCNPISGHNTLYWYLQNLGQGPELLIRYENEEAVDDSQLPKDRFSAERLKGVDSTLKIQPAELGDSAVYLCASSLEGGGRQGRNEQFFGPGTRLTVL.

The chain uses TRBV19 and TRBJ2-3, with 8 bases lining up with TRBD2. CDR3 size: 16 residues. Germline CDR1 is LNHDA and CDR2 is SQIVND (reference sequence). V lost 6 bases, J lost 1 base, and 9 bases stayed unmatched. Written as DNA, the CDR3 is TGTGCCAGTAGCAACCTTGGGCGGGGGGGCACAGATACGCAGTATTTT. Protein: CASSNLGRGGTDTQYF.

The rearrangement uses TRBV20-1 and TRBJ2-1; maybe TRBD2 (5 bases). The germline V and J ends were trimmed by 3 bases and 2 bases, with 14 bases remaining between them. Germline V lookup: CDR1 DFQATT, CDR2 SNEGSKA (reference sequence). CDR3 length: 15 residues. As DNA, the CDR3 is TGCAGTGCTAGCGAAACGGGATACCCCTACAATGAGCAGTTCTTC. Translated, it gives CSASETGYPYNEQFF.

V gene TRBV7-9 combines with J gene TRBJ2-7; 7 bases map to TRBD1. J gave up 5 bases and V 5 bases, and 6 bases lay outside the gene matches. Germline V gene data show CDR1 as SEHNR and CDR2 as FQNEAQ (reference sequence). The CDR3 loop spans 13 amino acids. The CDR3 spells CASSPRGQNEQYV. The CDR3 DNA follows: TGTGCCAGCAGCCCGAGGGGGCAGAACGAGCAGTACGTC.

The chain combines TRBV7-6 with TRBJ1-2, with D uncertain. The V and J ends lost 4 bases and 6 bases respectively, with 18 bases between them. Germline CDR1 is SGHVS and CDR2 is FNYEAQ. The length of the CDR3 is 15 residues. CDR3 protein: CASSSRALGFDGYTF. The CDR3, as DNA: TGTGCCAGCAGCTCTAGGGCCTTAGGGTTTGATGGCTACACCTTC.

This clonotype was seen a handful of times. The gene calls are TRBV7-9 and TRBJ2-1; tentatively, D is TRBD1 or TRBD2 (5 bases each). This CDR3 spans 15 amino acids. Trimming took 4 bases from V and 5 from J, leaving 15 bases between them. Germline CDR1 SEHNR, CDR2 FQNEAQ (reference sequence). The CDR3, as DNA: TGTGCCAGCAGCTCCGGGGACGGACGAGACAATGAGCAGTTCTTC. Amino acid sequence: CASSSGDGRDNEQFF. Using reference TRBV7-9 and TRBJ2-1 for the parts outside the CDR3, the full variable domain is DTGVSQNPRHKITKRGQNVTFRCDPISEHNRLYWYRQTLGQGPEFLTYFQNEAQLEKSRLLSDRFSAERPKGSFSTLEIQRTEQGDSAMYLCASSSGDGRDNEQFFGPGTRLTVL.

This clonotype has ten or more counts. This chain uses TRBV12-5 with TRBJ2-5, with 14 bases that match TRBD2. The CDR3 length is 17 residues. V lost 5 bases and J lost 7; bases outside the gene matches: 12. The germline V gene encodes CDR1 LGHNT and CDR2 FRNRAP. The CDR3 bases are TGTGCTAGTGGTACCGGGACTAGCGGGGGCGTTGGGTTGACCCAGTACTTC. Translation: CASGTGTSGGVGLTQYF.

V and J are TRBV7-4 and TRBJ2-1; D call uncertain. Trimming removed 4 bases at V and 0 bases at J, with 13 bases between. The germline CDR1 and CDR2 sequences are SGHVT and SQSDAQ. The CDR3 is made up of 16 amino acids. The chain's CDR3 is CASSSSPADSYNEQFF. CDR3 in DNA: TGTGCCAGCAGCTCTTCCCCCGCGGACTCCTACAATGAGCAGTTCTTC.

The J gene is TRBJ2-3, the V gene TRBV7-3, with TRBD2 matching over 9 bases. There are 16 residues in the CDR3. V lost 5 bases to trimming and J lost 5 bases; unmatched junction nucleotides: 11. The germline CDR1 and CDR2 sequences are SGHTA and FQGTGA. The CDR3 protein is CASSPRRGGGIDTQYF. CDR3 nucleotide sequence: TGTGCCAGCAGCCCCCGTCGCGGGGGGGGGATAGATACGCAGTATTTT. Filled out from reference TRBV7-3 and TRBJ2-3, the complete variable domain reads GAGVSQTPSNKVTEKGKYVELRCDPISGHTALYWYRQSLGQGPEFLIYFQGTGAADDSGLPNDRFFAVRPEGSVSTLKIQRTERGDSAVYLCASSPRRGGGIDTQYFGPGTRLTVL.